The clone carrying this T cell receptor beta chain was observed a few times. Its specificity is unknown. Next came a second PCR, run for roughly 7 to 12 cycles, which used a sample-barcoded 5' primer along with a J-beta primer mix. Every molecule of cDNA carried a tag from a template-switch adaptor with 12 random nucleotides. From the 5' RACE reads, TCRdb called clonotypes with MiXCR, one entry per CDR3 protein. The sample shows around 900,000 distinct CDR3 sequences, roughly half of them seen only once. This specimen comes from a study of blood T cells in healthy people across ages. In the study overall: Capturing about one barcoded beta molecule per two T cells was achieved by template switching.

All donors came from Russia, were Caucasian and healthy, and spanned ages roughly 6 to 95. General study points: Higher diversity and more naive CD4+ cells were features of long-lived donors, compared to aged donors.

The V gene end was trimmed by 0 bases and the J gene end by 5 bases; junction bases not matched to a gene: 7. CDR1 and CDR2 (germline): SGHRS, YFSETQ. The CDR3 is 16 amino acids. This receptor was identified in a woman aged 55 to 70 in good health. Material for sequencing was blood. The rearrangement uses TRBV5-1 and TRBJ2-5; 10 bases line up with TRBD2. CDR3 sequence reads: CASSLEASGSYETQYF. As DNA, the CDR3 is TGCGCCAGCAGCTTGGAGGCTAGCGGGAGTTATGAGACCCAGTACTTC. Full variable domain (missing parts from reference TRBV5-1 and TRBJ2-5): KAGVTQTPRYLIKTRGQQVTLSCSPISGHRSVSWYQQTPGQGLQFLFEYFSETQRNKGNFPGRFSGRQFSNSRSEMNVSTLELGDSALYLCASSLEASGSYETQYFGPGTRLLVL.